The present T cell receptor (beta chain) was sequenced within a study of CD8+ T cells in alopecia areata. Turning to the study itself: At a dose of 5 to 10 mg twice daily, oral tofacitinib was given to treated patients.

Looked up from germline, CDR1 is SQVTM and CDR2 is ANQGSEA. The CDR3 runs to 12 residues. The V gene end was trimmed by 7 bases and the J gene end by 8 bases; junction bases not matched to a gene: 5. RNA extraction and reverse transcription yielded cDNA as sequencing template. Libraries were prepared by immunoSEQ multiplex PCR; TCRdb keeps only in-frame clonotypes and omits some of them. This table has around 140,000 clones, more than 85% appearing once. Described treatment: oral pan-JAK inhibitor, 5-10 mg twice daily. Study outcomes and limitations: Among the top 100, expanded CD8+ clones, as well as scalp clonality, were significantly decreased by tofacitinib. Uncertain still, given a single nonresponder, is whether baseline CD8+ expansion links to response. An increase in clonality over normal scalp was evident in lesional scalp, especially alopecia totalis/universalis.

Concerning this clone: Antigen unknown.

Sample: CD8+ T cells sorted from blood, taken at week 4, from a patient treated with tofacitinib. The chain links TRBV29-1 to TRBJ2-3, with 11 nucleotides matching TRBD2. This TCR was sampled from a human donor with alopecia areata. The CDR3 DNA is TGCAGCGCCGGGACTAGCGGAGGTACGCAGTATTTT. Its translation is CSAGTSGGTQYF.